These 2 T cell receptor beta chains share one sample of origin, sequenced in a study of regulatory T cells in long-lasting Graves disease (dated by TCRdb to about 2021). Library generation was performed with multiplex PCR. Sequenced using an Illumina HiSeq 4000. iRepertoire HTBI primers and Arm-PCR amplification of CDR3 regions were used to construct TCR beta libraries. Starting from the raw public reads, TCRdb applied fastp trimming at Q25, assembled clones with MiXCR and retained in-frame beta chains. A single entry per CDR3 protein holds the most common genes and DNA from its merged rows. Recorded for this sample are 550,000 to 600,000 distinct CDR3 sequences; around 15% of them occurred a single time. The ten largest clones capture approximately 12% of the sample. Read against the paper, the sample's time point label means: newly diagnosed GD, antithyroid drugs for less than 3 months. For both TCR sequencing and RNA sequencing, RNA was extracted from PBMCs using TRIzol.

These data were also filed under a second study, of T cells in Graves' hyperthyroidism and ophthalmopathy.

The sequencing here drew on peripheral blood mononuclear cells (PBMCs), taken at new diagnosis, from a patient treated with antithyroid drugs. Receptors originate from a man aged 18 to 29 with Graves disease. Donor details come from another sample of the same person, matched by shared clones.

This clonotype has a handful of counts. V is TRBV6-1 and J is TRBJ2-7; D perhaps matches TRBD1 (6 bases). Germline V gene data show CDR1 as MNHNS and CDR2 as SASEGT. V gave up 6 bases and J gave up 7 bases, with 19 bases separating them. CDR3 size: 14 residues. The CDR3 bases are TGTGCCAGCAGGGGCTACAGGGACCTTACGGAGCAGTACTTC. Its translation is CASRGYRDLTEQYF.

This clonotype was seen repeatedly, ten times or more. This chain links TRBV11-2 with TRBJ2-7; weak D call: TRBD2 (6 bases). This CDR3 comprises 15 residues. Germline lookup yields CDR1 SGHAT and CDR2 FQNNGV. V was shortened by 3 bases and J by 3 bases, with 15 bases between the two germline ends. CDR3 loop: CASSFGGSGGYEQYF. The DNA for the CDR3 is TGTGCCAGCAGCTTTGGGGGGAGTGGGGGCTACGAGCAGTACTTC. Variable domain in full (rest from reference TRBV11-2 and TRBJ2-7): EAGVAQSPRYKIIEKRQSVAFWCNPISGHATLYWYQQILGQGPKLLIQFQNNGVVDDSQLPKDRFSAERLKGVDSTLKIQPAKLEDSAVYLCASSFGGSGGYEQYFGPGTRLTVT.